These 17 T cell receptor beta chains came from one sample sequenced in a study of T cells in Graves' hyperthyroidism and ophthalmopathy. RNA transcripts provided the source from which TCR beta CDR3 regions were amplified. Initially, a first-round RT-PCR of the TCR CDR3 employed the HTBI primer set. TCRdb ran MiXCR on the multiplex PCR reads and lists one entry per CDR3 protein. The table shows under 550,000 distinct CDR3 sequences, with 12% to 15% occurring only once. The source material was blood. Every receptor here comes from a woman aged 18-30 years with Graves' hyperthyroidism.

This sequence joins TRBV25-1 and TRBJ1-4, with a possible D match to TRBD1 (5 bases). The CDR3 loop spans 15 amino acids. Germline CDR1 and CDR2: MGHDK and SYGVNS. The V and J ends lost 4 bases and 8 bases respectively, with 17 bases between them. CDR3 sequence reads: CASSAYRLQLEKLFF. CDR3 DNA sequence: TGTGCCAGCAGTGCATACAGGCTGCAGTTGGAAAAACTGTTTTTT. Full variable domain (rest looked up from reference TRBV25-1 and TRBJ1-4): EADIYQTPRYLVIGTGKKITLECSQTMGHDKMYWYQQDPGMELHLIHYSYGVNSTEKGDLSSESTVSRIRTEHFPLTLESARPSHTSQYLCASSAYRLQLEKLFFGSGTQLSVL.

This clonotype was counted ten times or more. In DNA, the CDR3 is TGCAGTGCTAGAGATCAGGAGGATACGCAGTATTTT. It yields the protein CSARDQEDTQYF. The rearrangement uses TRBV20-1 and TRBJ2-3; D remains ambiguous. This CDR3 spans 12 amino acids. Trimming stripped 0 bases from V and 6 bases from J, with 7 bases between. Germline V gene lookup returns CDR1 DFQATT and CDR2 SNEGSKA (reference sequence).

There are a few counts of this clonotype. The CDR3 DNA reads TGTGCCAGCAGCTTAGCTTCCAGGAGATATAATGAAAAACTGTTTTTT. Amino acids: CASSLASRRYNEKLFF. This chain links TRBV7-6 with TRBJ1-4; unclear D gene. This CDR3 has 16 residues. The germline V gene encodes CDR1 SGHVS and CDR2 FNYEAQ. V was pared by 0 bases and J by 4 bases, with 12 bases between.

This clonotype showed up many times. The V gene is TRBV6-1, the J gene TRBJ2-5; no firm D call. With 0 bases removed from V and 2 bases from J, the gap between germline ends came to 13 bases. This CDR3 is built from 16 residues. The germline gives CDR1 MNHNS, CDR2 SASEGT. The CDR3 DNA follows: TGTGCCAGCAGTGAAGCATTCGGCAGAGTGCAAGAGACCCAGTACTTC. This codes for CASSEAFGRVQETQYF.

This clonotype was counted at least ten times. The CDR3 bases are TGCAGTGCTAGGGAGAGCGGGCGTGAGCAGTTCTTC. It codes for CSARESGREQFF. V usage is TRBV20-1 and J usage is TRBJ2-1; tentatively, D is TRBD2 (6 bases). CDR1 is DFQATT and CDR2 is SNEGSKA in the germline V gene (reference sequence). The length of the CDR3 is 12 residues. Trimming took 3 bases from V and 9 from J, leaving 12 bases between them.

Ten or more counts support this clonotype. The rearrangement joins TRBV13 to TRBJ2-7, with 7 bases aligning to TRBD1. The germline gives CDR1 PRHDT, CDR2 FYEKMQ (reference sequence). Trimming removed 5 bases from V and 1 base from J; junction bases left unmatched: 5. The CDR3 is made up of 14 amino acids. CDR3 coding DNA: TGTGCCAGCAGCCAGGGGACAGCGTCCTACGAGCAGTACTTC. Protein product: CASSQGTASYEQYF. The full variable domain, rest sourced from reference TRBV13 and TRBJ2-7, is AAGVIQSPRHLIKEKRETATLKCYPIPRHDTVYWYQQGPGQDPQFLISFYEKMQSDKGSIPDRFSAQQFSDYHSELNMSSLELGDSALYFCASSQGTASYEQYFGPGTRLTVT.

This clonotype was detected ten times or more. J is TRBJ2-1 and V is TRBV20-1; 8 bases align to TRBD2. CDR1 is DFQATT and CDR2 is SNEGSKA in the germline V gene (reference sequence). CDR3 size: 16 residues. V lost 1 base and J lost 0; bases outside the gene matches: 5. The CDR3 nucleotides are TGCAGTGCTAGAGGTGCGGGAGGCCTCTCCTACAATGAGCAGTTCTTC. Residues: CSARGAGGLSYNEQFF.

The table lists this clonotype with a few counts. The V call is TRBV20-1, the J call TRBJ2-5; the D call may be TRBD1 or TRBD2 (5 bases each). Trimming removed 5 bases from V and 0 bases from J, with 13 bases in between. The germline gives CDR1 DFQATT, CDR2 SNEGSKA (reference sequence). The CDR3 runs to 14 residues. CDR3: CSAVNRGNQETQYF. CDR3 DNA sequence: TGCAGTGCTGTCAACCGGGGCAACCAAGAGACCCAGTACTTC.

This clonotype showed up many times. This rearrangement joins TRBV6-1 to TRBJ2-3, with 9 bases that match TRBD1. Germline V lookup: CDR1 MNHNS, CDR2 SASEGT. J gave up 2 bases and V 5 bases, and 5 bases lay outside the gene matches. There are 15 residues in the CDR3. CDR3 amino acids: CASSRQGVNTDTQYF. The CDR3 nucleotides are TGTGCCAGCAGTCGACAGGGGGTGAACACAGATACGCAGTATTTT.

The count of this clonotype is one. A much larger clone lies one base from this, so it may be a read error. This rearrangement joins TRBV27 to TRBJ2-1; D unclear. There are 13 residues in the CDR3. Germline assignment: CDR1 MNHEY and CDR2 SMNVEV (reference sequence). The CDR3 sequence: CASSPTNGYEQSF. The DNA of the CDR3 is TGTGCCAGCAGTCCCACTAACGGTTATGAGCAGTCCTTC.

This clonotype has at least ten counts. The V call is TRBV20-1, the J call TRBJ2-7; D may be TRBD1 (6 bases). In germline, CDR1 is DFQATT, CDR2 SNEGSKA (reference sequence). The CDR3 totals 15 residues. Trimming pared 3 bases from V and 4 bases from J, leaving 19 bases between. The CDR3 sequence is CSARGWTVGSYEQYF. The CDR3 DNA follows: TGCAGTGCTAGGGGCTGGACAGTGGGATCTTACGAGCAGTACTTC.

This clonotype came up a few times. The V gene is TRBV7-9, the J gene TRBJ1-1, with 9 bases identical to TRBD1. Losses at the gene ends were 10 bases for V and 0 bases for J; bases not matched to a gene: 3. Germline V gene data show CDR1 as SEHNR and CDR2 as FQNEAQ (reference sequence). CDR3 length: 13 residues. The CDR3 protein is CAKDRGMNTEAFF. In DNA form, the CDR3 reads TGTGCCAAGGACAGGGGAATGAACACTGAAGCTTTCTTT.

This chain uses TRBV29-1 with TRBJ2-7; 11 nucleotides align to TRBD2. J was trimmed by 6 bases and V by 3 bases; bases with no gene match: 10. CDR3 length: 15 residues. Germline V gene lookup returns CDR1 SQVTM and CDR2 ANQGSEA. The CDR3 region has the DNA TGCAGCGTTGAGGGGATAGCGGGAGGGCCATCCGAGCAGTACTTC. It translates to CSVEGIAGGPSEQYF.

This clonotype was counted many times. The chain links TRBV20-1 to TRBJ1-5; D ambiguous. Germline V lookup: CDR1 DFQATT, CDR2 SNEGSKA (reference sequence). The V and J ends lost 1 base and 0 bases respectively, with 7 bases between them. The CDR3 is 14 residues long. As DNA, the CDR3 is TGCAGTGCTAGAGCGGGGAATAGCAATCAGCCCCAGCATTTT. It encodes CSARAGNSNQPQHF.

In this sample, this clonotype turned up many times. This chain connects TRBV24-1 to TRBJ2-1; TRBD2 matches at 9 bases. After removal of 5 bases from V and 6 bases from J, the junction contained 1 base not matched to a gene. Germline CDR1 is KGHDR and CDR2 is SFDVKD. This CDR3 region has 13 residues. The CDR3 DNA reads as TGTGCCACCAGTGTACTAGCGGGCAATGAGCAGTTCTTC. It codes for CATSVLAGNEQFF.

This clonotype was seen a handful of times. The genes are TRBV6-2 or TRBV6-3 and TRBJ2-1; possibly TRBD2 for D (5 bases). The germline CDR1 and CDR2 sequences are MNHEY and SVGEGT. Trimming removed 4 bases at V and 9 bases at J, with 10 bases between. CDR3 size: 12 residues. DNA for the CDR3: TGTGCCAGCAGTTTAATGGGGAGTGAGCAGTTCTTC. The encoded protein is CASSLMGSEQFF.

CDR3 loop: CASSLERAPGKLFF. The CDR3 DNA sequence: TGCGCCAGCAGCTTAGAGAGGGCGCCTGGAAAACTGTTTTTT. V is TRBV5-1 and J is TRBJ1-4; D gene unclear. The CDR3 covers 14 residues. The V and J ends lost 2 bases and 10 bases respectively, with 15 bases between them. Germline values: CDR1 SGHRS, CDR2 YFSETQ.